One and the same sample provided the 25 T cell receptor beta chains below, sequenced in a study of response to subunit inactivated influenza vaccine. MiXCR, run by TCRdb on the RT-PCR reads, gives a single entry per CDR3 protein. The sample includes about 700,000 distinct CDR3 sequences, roughly 13% of them seen just once. Source: PBMCs from blood, taken roughly 15 days before vaccination. The source of these receptors is a man in his forties or fifties who received an inactivated influenza vaccine.

This clonotype showed up just a few times. The rearrangement joins TRBV20-1 to TRBJ1-1; 7 nucleotides match TRBD1. The CDR3 is made up of 14 amino acids. Germline CDR1 is DFQATT and CDR2 is SNEGSKA (reference sequence). V shed 5 bases and J 0 bases; nucleotides not matched to a gene: 6. DNA for the CDR3: TGCAGTGCTCAAGGGGGCAGTATGAACACTGAAGCTTTCTTT. It encodes CSAQGGSMNTEAFF.

This chain links TRBV20-1 with TRBJ2-1; 11 positions agree with TRBD2. V gave up 5 bases and J gave up 0 bases; unmatched junction bases: 6. CDR3 length: 16 amino acids. The germline CDR1 and CDR2 sequences are DFQATT and SNEGSKA (reference sequence). In DNA form, the CDR3 reads TGCAGTGCTGCCTCTCTAGCGGGAGGCTCCTACAATGAGCAGTTCTTC. It codes for CSAASLAGGSYNEQFF.

In its sample, this clonotype was seen a few times. This chain links TRBV7-9 with TRBJ2-1, with D uncertain. Germline lookup yields CDR1 SEHNR and CDR2 FQNEAQ (reference sequence). The CDR3 spans 11 residues. V was cut by 3 bases and J by 15 bases, with 12 bases left in between. CDR3: CASSFGVSPFF. CDR3 nucleotides: TGTGCCAGCAGCTTTGGGGTTTCCCCGTTCTTC.

This clonotype was observed a handful of times. The chain joins TRBV5-1 to TRBJ2-1, with 10 bases identical to TRBD2. Germline V gives CDR1 SGHRS, CDR2 YFSETQ. V shed 4 bases, J shed 8 bases, and the junction held 15 bases outside the gene matches. This CDR3 is 17 amino acids long. The CDR3 DNA sequence: TGCGCCAGCAGCAGGGGCGCTCTAGCGGGAGTTAGCGATGAGCAGTTCTTC. Its protein product is CASSRGALAGVSDEQFF.

The genes are TRBV28 and TRBJ1-2, with D maybe TRBD1 (5 bases). Germline assignment: CDR1 MDHEN and CDR2 SYDVKM. The CDR3 totals 15 residues. With 6 bases removed from V and 4 bases from J, the gap between germline ends came to 18 bases. CDR3 protein: CASRTILMGVYGYTF. In DNA form, the CDR3 reads TGTGCCAGCAGAACTATACTTATGGGGGTCTATGGCTACACCTTC.

In this sample, this clonotype turned up a few times. V usage is TRBV5-4 and J usage is TRBJ2-1; 14 positions match TRBD2. The J segment lost 6 bases and the V segment lost 3 bases, leaving 2 bases of the junction unmatched. This CDR3 region has 15 residues. From germline, CDR1 is SGHNT and CDR2 YYREEE (reference sequence). CDR3 residues: CASSWGLAGVNEQFF. CDR3 nucleotides: TGTGCCAGCAGCTGGGGACTAGCGGGGGTCAATGAGCAGTTCTTC. Supplemented by reference TRBV5-4 and TRBJ2-1, the full variable domain reads ETGVTQSPTHLIKTRGQQVTLRCSSQSGHNTVSWYQQALGQGPQFIFQYYREEENGRGNFPPRFSGLQFPNYSSELNVNALELDDSALYLCASSWGLAGVNEQFFGPGTRLTVL.

This clonotype was counted between two and nine times. V usage is TRBV7-3 and J usage is TRBJ2-3, with a weak D call TRBD2 (5 bases). The CDR3 runs to 18 residues. V lost 7 bases to trimming and J lost 1 base, with 24 bases between them. Germline lookup yields CDR1 SGHTA and CDR2 FQGTGA. CDR3 region: CASTPEVGRTPGTDTQYF. The CDR3 DNA reads as TGTGCCAGCACGCCGGAGGTGGGAAGGACCCCTGGCACAGATACGCAGTATTTT.

This clonotype was seen more than once but under ten times. This chain connects TRBV29-1 to TRBJ2-2, with TRBD2 matching over 9 bases. This CDR3 is 15 amino acids long. The germline gives CDR1 SQVTM, CDR2 ANQGSEA. Trimming cost V 4 bases and J 8 bases; bases outside gene matches: 11. The DNA for the CDR3 is TGCAGCGTTGGCGCTAGCGGGACCGGCAGGGGGGAGCTGTTTTTT. This sequence encodes CSVGASGTGRGELFF.

This rearrangement joins TRBV19 to TRBJ2-7; perhaps D is TRBD1 or TRBD2 (5 bases each). CDR1 is LNHDA, CDR2 SQIVND, per germline (reference sequence). CDR3 size: 13 residues. CDR3: CTTSGRPSYEQYF. The CDR3 nucleotides read TGTACCACCTCGGGACGGCCATCCTACGAGCAGTACTTC.

The gene calls are TRBV4-2 and TRBJ1-4, with D tentatively TRBD1 (6 bases). The ends were cut back, 6 bases at V and 0 bases at J, with 14 bases in the middle. The CDR3 covers 16 residues. CDR1 is LGHNA, CDR2 YNFKEQ, per germline. CDR3 nucleotide sequence: TGTGCCAGCAGGACCGCAGGGGTTGCAACTAATGAAAAACTGTTTTTT. This gives the protein CASRTAGVATNEKLFF.

The chain combines TRBV7-9 with TRBJ2-4; D is undetermined. Germline assignment: CDR1 SEHNR and CDR2 FQNEAQ (reference sequence). Trimming cost V 2 bases and J 15 bases, with 14 bases left between them. The CDR3 is 12 amino acids. CDR3: CASSLIHVSPYF. The DNA of the CDR3 is TGTGCCAGCAGCTTAATCCATGTTTCCCCGTACTTC.

At least ten counts were recorded for this clonotype. This chain links TRBV7-9 with TRBJ2-1; D is uncertain. This CDR3 comprises 12 residues. The germline V gene encodes CDR1 SEHNR and CDR2 FQNEAQ (reference sequence). Trimming removed 1 base from V and 9 bases from J, with 7 bases in between. CDR3: CASSLGPVEQFF. The CDR3 DNA reads TGTGCCAGCAGCTTAGGGCCAGTTGAGCAGTTCTTC.

This clonotype has a count of ten or more. This chain links TRBV7-9 with TRBJ2-7; maybe TRBD1 (6 bases). The V gene lost 5 bases and the J gene lost 5 bases, with 13 bases spanning the gap. Germline values: CDR1 SEHNR, CDR2 FQNEAQ (reference sequence). The CDR3 is 13 residues long. This CDR3 reads CASSLSQGNEQYF. CDR3 DNA: TGTGCCAGCAGCCTCAGCCAGGGGAACGAGCAGTACTTC. Together with reference TRBV7-9 and TRBJ2-7, the CDR3 gives the full variable domain: DTGVSQNPRHKITKRGQNVTFRCDPISEHNRLYWYRQTLGQGPEFLTYFQNEAQLEKSRLLSDRFSAERPKGSFSTLEIQRTEQGDSAMYLCASSLSQGNEQYFGPGTRLTVT.

V is TRBV9 and J is TRBJ1-4; TRBD1 matches 9 bases. CDR1 SGDLS and CDR2 YYNGEE come from the germline V gene. With V trimmed by 7 bases and J by 5 bases, 3 bases remained unmatched. The CDR3 runs to 13 residues. CDR3 region: CASSDRGNEKLFF. DNA of the CDR3: TGTGCCAGCTCCGACAGGGGGAATGAAAAACTGTTTTTT.

This clonotype was observed many times. J is TRBJ1-5 and V is TRBV5-1, with 9 positions matching TRBD1. The length of the CDR3 is 15 residues. Trimming cost V 2 bases and J 4 bases; bases outside gene matches: 4. CDR1 SGHRS and CDR2 YFSETQ come from the germline V gene. The CDR3 reads CASSLQGAGNQPQHF. CDR3 sequence (DNA): TGCGCCAGCAGCTTACAGGGGGCTGGGAATCAGCCCCAGCATTTT. The variable domain in full, with the rest retrieved from reference TRBV5-1 and TRBJ1-5, is KAGVTQTPRYLIKTRGQQVTLSCSPISGHRSVSWYQQTPGQGLQFLFEYFSETQRNKGNFPGRFSGRQFSNSRSEMNVSTLELGDSALYLCASSLQGAGNQPQHFGDGTRLSIL.

The chain links TRBV5-6 to TRBJ2-7; 7 bases agree with TRBD1. The CDR3 is 15 residues long. Germline loops: CDR1 SGHDT, CDR2 YYEEEE. Losses at the gene ends were 0 bases for V and 2 bases for J; bases not matched to a gene: 5. CDR3 coding DNA: TGTGCCAGCAGCTTGGAGGGGGCCCGCCCCTACGAGCAGTACTTC. Its protein product is CASSLEGARPYEQYF.

The table lists this clonotype with a few counts. The rearrangement uses TRBV2 and TRBJ1-1, with a possible D match to TRBD1 (6 bases). V was pared by 4 bases and J by 1 base, with 13 bases between. This CDR3 is 15 amino acids long. The V gene's germline CDR1 is SNHLY and CDR2 FYNNEI. The CDR3 sequence: CASSAEDSSNTEAFF. CDR3 DNA sequence: TGTGCCAGCAGTGCCGAGGACAGTTCGAACACTGAAGCTTTCTTT.

CDR3 region: CASSDQKRRAGANVLTF. The CDR3 DNA reads as TGTGCCAGCAGCGACCAAAAGCGGAGAGCTGGGGCCAACGTCCTGACTTTC. The genes are TRBV9 and TRBJ2-6, with D possibly matching TRBD2 (5 bases). The V end lost 3 bases, the J end lost 2 bases, and 15 bases lay between the germline ends. The germline V gene has CDR1 SGDLS and CDR2 YYNGEE. The CDR3 sequence is 17 residues long.

Ten or more counts support this clonotype. The chain couples TRBV5-1 to TRBJ2-3; 11 nucleotides agree with TRBD2. Germline V gene sequence: CDR1 SGHRS, CDR2 YFSETQ. The CDR3 is made up of 17 amino acids. The J segment lost 0 bases and the V segment lost 4 bases, leaving 7 bases of the junction unmatched. DNA for the CDR3: TGCGCCAGCAGCACCGGGTCTAGCGGGAGGAGCACAGATACGCAGTATTTT. Translated: CASSTGSSGRSTDTQYF.

V gene TRBV12-3 or TRBV12-4 combines with J gene TRBJ1-2; no clear D gene. The CDR3 extends over 12 amino acids. Trimming stripped 1 base from V and 7 bases from J, with 7 bases between. In DNA form, the CDR3 reads TGTGCCAGCAGTTTAGGTCCCCCTGGCTACACCTTC. Protein: CASSLGPPGYTF.

This clonotype occurred a few times. The chain employs TRBV29-1 and TRBJ2-7; 7 bases are a match to TRBD1. The CDR3 spans 11 residues. Trimming cost V 4 bases and J 12 bases; bases outside gene matches: 9. From germline, CDR1 is SQVTM and CDR2 ANQGSEA. The CDR3 loop reads CSVGLGQLLYF. CDR3 coding DNA: TGCAGCGTTGGGTTGGGACAGTTGCTGTACTTC.

This clonotype was seen a few times. The rearrangement links TRBV29-1 to TRBJ1-1; D is undetermined. Germline CDR1 SQVTM, CDR2 ANQGSEA. V lost 3 bases, J lost 3 bases, and 11 bases lay in between. This CDR3 has 13 residues. DNA of the CDR3: TGCAGCGTTGAGGGCAGGTCAGACACTGAAGCTTTCTTT. Its protein product is CSVEGRSDTEAFF.

This clonotype was seen at least ten times. The chain couples TRBV12-3 or TRBV12-4 to TRBJ2-3; D gene uncertain. Trimming stripped 8 bases from V and 2 bases from J, with 8 bases between. This CDR3 is built from 12 residues. CDR3 loop: CASLPDTDTQYF. CDR3 DNA: TGTGCCAGCCTGCCTGACACAGATACGCAGTATTTT.

The rearrangement joins TRBV5-1 to TRBJ2-5, with 10 positions matching TRBD2. V was pared by 0 bases and J by 1 base, with 3 bases of the junction left unmatched. From germline, CDR1 is SGHRS and CDR2 YFSETQ. CDR3 size: 16 residues. This CDR3 is CASSLVTSGTQETQYF. CDR3 nucleotides: TGCGCCAGCAGCTTGGTCACTAGCGGGACCCAAGAGACCCAGTACTTC.

This clonotype was detected a few times. CDR3 sequence (DNA): TGTGCCAGCGCACAGCTCAGCTCCTACGAGCAGTACTTC. Encoded protein: CASAQLSSYEQYF. The genes are TRBV27 and TRBJ2-7; no clear D. From germline, CDR1 is MNHEY and CDR2 SMNVEV (reference sequence). With 8 bases removed from V and 0 bases from J, the gap between germline ends came to 11 bases. The CDR3 is 13 residues long.